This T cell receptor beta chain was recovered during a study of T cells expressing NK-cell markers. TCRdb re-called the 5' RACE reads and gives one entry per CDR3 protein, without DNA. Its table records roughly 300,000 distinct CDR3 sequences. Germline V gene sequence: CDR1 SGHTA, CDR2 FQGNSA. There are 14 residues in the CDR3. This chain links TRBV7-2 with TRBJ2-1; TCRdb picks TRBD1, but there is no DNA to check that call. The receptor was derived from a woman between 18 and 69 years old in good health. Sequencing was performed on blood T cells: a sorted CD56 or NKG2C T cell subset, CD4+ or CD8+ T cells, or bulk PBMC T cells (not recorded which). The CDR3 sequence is CASSLQGGVNEQFF.